A selection of T cell receptor beta chains follows, all from one sample in a study of T cells in Graves' hyperthyroidism and ophthalmopathy. From the multiplex PCR reads, TCRdb called clonotypes with MiXCR, one entry per CDR3 protein. The repertoire holds about half a million distinct CDR3 sequences, with nearly 20% as singletons. The sequencing input was blood. The receptors originated from a man in his forties with Graves' ophthalmopathy. Each CDR3 is given with its conserved first and last residue. A D gene is named only where the DNA matches it firmly. A clone size is listed for some rows: how often the clone was seen (once, few, many), or a class if it is expanded.

D gene	V gene	clone size	J gene	CDR3 protein	CDR3 DNA
.	TRBV30	many	TRBJ1-4	CAWRDSLNEKLFF	TGTGCCTGGAGGGACAGCCTTAATGAAAAACTGTTTTTT
.	TRBV28	few	TRBJ2-3	CASSPDRQVLDTQYF	TGTGCCAGCAGTCCTGATCGACAGGTTTTAGATACGCAGTATTTT
TRBD1	TRBV7-9	.	TRBJ2-7	CASSTGQSYEQYF	TGTGCCAGCAGCACGGGACAGTCCTACGAGCAGTACTTC
TRBD1	TRBV2	many	TRBJ2-5	CASSAMRDRGLKTQYF	TGTGCCAGCAGTGCGATGCGGGACAGGGGGCTAAAGACCCAGTACTTC
.	TRBV3-1	few	TRBJ2-7	CASSQGTLHYEQYF	TGTGCCAGCAGCCAGGGGACACTCCACTACGAGCAGTACTTC
.	TRBV7-6	many	TRBJ2-7	CASSKRGRPYEQYF	TGTGCCAGCAGTAAGCGAGGCAGGCCATACGAGCAGTACTTC
.	TRBV6-2/TRBV6-3	few	TRBJ1-2	CASSKGSYGYTF	TGTGCCAGCAGCAAGGGCTCGTATGGCTACACCTTC
.	TRBV19	.	TRBJ2-3	CASSIRGGGGADTQYF	TGTGCCAGTAGTATACGGGGCGGGGGCGGCGCAGATACGCAGTATTTT
.	TRBV7-3	.	TRBJ2-2	CASSLYSLASRGGELFF	TGTGCCAGCAGCTTATACTCCCTAGCATCTAGGGGCGGGGAGCTGTTTTTT
.	TRBV5-1	many	TRBJ2-7	CASSRQGRSSYEQYF	TGCGCCAGCAGCCGGCAGGGGAGAAGCTCCTACGAGCAGTACTTC
.	TRBV11-2	many	TRBJ2-3	CASSHPLAGRGTDTQYF	TGTGCCAGCAGCCACCCCCTCGCAGGGAGAGGCACAGATACGCAGTATTTT
TRBD2	TRBV5-1	.	TRBJ2-7	CASSSGTSTLEQYF	TGCGCCAGCAGCTCCGGGACTAGCACTCTCGAGCAGTACTTC
.	TRBV5-4	few	TRBJ2-1	CASSLPRGYNEQFF	TGTGCCAGCAGCTTGCCCCGGGGGTACAATGAGCAGTTCTTC
.	TRBV30	many	TRBJ1-1	CAWSVPFRAWTEAFF	TGTGCCTGGAGTGTACCGTTCCGGGCCTGGACTGAAGCTTTCTTT